This T cell receptor beta chain was documented in a study of blood T cell repertoires in COVID-19. Looking at the study overall: Researchers got acute and convalescent COVID-19 samples from the United States, Italy and Spain. The cDNA or gDNA used as material had been derived from T cells, B-cell-depleted T cells, or PBMCs.

How the authors handled the data: Reference gene primer amplification yielded estimated nucleated cell counts. Sequencing used immunoSEQ multiplex PCR; TCRdb keeps in-frame clones, though not all of them. The DNA gave D and trimming, while V, J and clone size come from that table. The table has about 260,000 clones, around 86% seen once. Germline CDR1 reads MNHEY; CDR2 reads SVGAGI. This CDR3 region has 15 residues. The trim removed 0 bases at V and 9 bases at J, leaving 9 bases unmatched. The source of this sequence is a woman aged 40-49 years who had recovered from COVID-19. The chain employs TRBV6-5 and TRBJ1-2, with 8 bases identical to TRBD1. The material sequenced was peripheral blood. This CDR3 is CASSYSMGQDLSYTF. The CDR3 nucleotides are TGTGCCAGCAGTTACTCGATGGGACAGGACTTGAGCTACACCTTC.